This T cell receptor (beta chain) was obtained from a study of somatic mutations in cytotoxic T cells in rheumatoid arthritis. A word on this clone: Antigen unknown.

TCRdb's copy holds only in-frame clones and misses some; the assay was immunoSEQ multiplex PCR. The sample lists several thousand clones, approximately 65% seen once, with roughly a quarter in the top ten. Losses at the gene ends were 4 bases for V and 5 bases for J; bases not matched to a gene: 8. This CDR3 contains 14 residues. Germline CDR1 GTSNPN, CDR2 SVGIG (reference sequence). Study observations and caveats: Antigen specificity of the expanded CD8+ clones was not determined.

The TCR comes from a woman aged 40-49 years in good health. Sequencing was carried out using CD8+ T cells sorted from blood. The V gene is TRBV30, the J gene TRBJ2-7, with TRBD2 identical over 10 bases. CDR3 loop: CAWTSGRVENEQYF. CDR3 sequence (DNA): TGTGCCTGGACTAGCGGGAGAGTCGAGAACGAGCAGTACTTC.